A single sample gave rise to the 24 T cell receptor beta chains below, sequenced in a study of blood T cells in healthy people across ages. A sample-barcoded 5' primer and a J-beta primer mix were used in a second PCR of roughly 7 to 12 cycles. TCRdb re-called the 5' RACE reads with MiXCR, one entry per CDR3 protein. The table shows 1.5 million to 2 million distinct CDR3 sequences, with roughly 27% occurring only once. The sample taken for sequencing was blood. The receptors shown here come from a woman aged 25 to 39 in good health.

The table lists this clonotype with a count of one. A read error may explain this, as a much larger clone is one base away. V usage is TRBV6-6 and J usage is TRBJ2-3; TRBD1 or TRBD2 may be the D gene (5 bases each). There are 14 residues in the CDR3. Looked up from germline, CDR1 is MNHNY and CDR2 is SVGAGI (reference sequence). This CDR3 is CANSYGAATDTQYF. The DNA of the CDR3 is TGTGCCAACAGTTACGGGGCAGCTACAGATACGCAGTATTTT.

In this sample, this clonotype turned up a few times. This chain connects TRBV6-1 to TRBJ2-3, with D possibly matching TRBD2 (5 bases). V was cut by 2 bases and J by 0 bases, with 9 bases left in between. The CDR3 runs to 15 residues. Per germline, CDR1 MNHNS and CDR2 SASEGT. This CDR3 is CASSEQAASTDTQYF. CDR3 coding DNA: TGTGCCAGCAGTGAACAAGCGGCTAGCACAGATACGCAGTATTTT.

In regard to this clonotype: Being one base from a much bigger clone, this may be a read error. The V and J genes are TRBV9 and TRBJ1-6; D remains unclear. V lost 1 base and J lost 6, with 14 bases in between. This CDR3 contains 16 residues. The germline gives CDR1 SGDLS, CDR2 YYNGEE. CDR3 loop: CASSVSPTQANSPLHF. The CDR3 coding sequence is TGTGCCAGCAGCGTATCTCCGACGCAGGCTAATTCACCCCTCCACTTT.

The genes are TRBV5-1 and TRBJ2-1; the match to TRBD2 covers 8 bases. CDR1 is SGHRS, CDR2 YFSETQ, per germline. J was trimmed by 7 bases and V by 1 base; bases with no gene match: 10. This CDR3 has 16 residues. CDR3 amino acids: CASSLFPGLEFNEQFF. In DNA, the CDR3 is TGCGCCAGCAGCTTGTTTCCGGGACTAGAGTTTAATGAGCAGTTCTTC.

This clonotype was detected only a few times. V is TRBV24-1 and J is TRBJ2-1; 7 bases are shared with TRBD2. Germline trimming cut 1 base from V and 3 bases from J; bases unmatched to any gene: 5. Germline CDR1 and CDR2: KGHDR and SFDVKD. The CDR3 has 16 residues. The CDR3 coding sequence is TGTGCCACCAGTGATTTTGGGCTAGCGGTCTACAATGAGCAGTTCTTC. Translation gives CATSDFGLAVYNEQFF.

The chain joins TRBV7-6 to TRBJ1-1; D uncertain. Germline V gene lookup returns CDR1 SGHVS and CDR2 FNYEAQ. This CDR3 spans 16 amino acids. Trimming removed 5 bases from V and 0 bases from J, with 16 bases in between. Here the CDR3 DNA reads TGTGCCAGCAGCCCGATTCCCCCAACAATGAACACTGAAGCTTTCTTT. Translation gives CASSPIPPTMNTEAFF.

There are many counts of this clonotype. As DNA, the CDR3 is TGTGCCAGCAGCTTATTGGCGGCGGGACGGAAGACCCAGTACTTC. Translated: CASSLLAAGRKTQYF. The chain recombines TRBV7-2 with TRBJ2-5; a possible D gene is TRBD2 (6 bases). The CDR3 loop spans 15 amino acids. From germline, CDR1 is SGHTA and CDR2 FQGNSA. V lost 2 bases, J lost 6 bases, and 16 bases lay in between.

The table lists this clonotype with a few counts. The rearrangement uses TRBV28 and TRBJ1-2; 7 positions match TRBD1. The ends lost 4 bases at V and 8 bases at J; junction bases unmatched: 7. This CDR3 spans 13 amino acids. Germline V gene lookup returns CDR1 MDHEN and CDR2 SYDVKM. This chain's CDR3 is CASSYVGGWGYTF. CDR3 nucleotide sequence: TGTGCCAGCAGTTACGTAGGGGGCTGGGGCTACACCTTC.

This clonotype showed up just a few times. The chain uses TRBV4-1 and TRBJ1-1; D remains ambiguous. The CDR3 length is 16 residues. Trimming left V 3 bases short and J 1 base short, with 15 bases between. Germline V lookup: CDR1 MGHRA, CDR2 YSYEKL. The CDR3 protein is CASSQKLTDWNTEAFF. CDR3 coding DNA: TGCGCCAGCAGCCAGAAGTTGACGGACTGGAACACTGAAGCTTTCTTT.

This clonotype was counted many times. This sequence joins TRBV12-3 or TRBV12-4 and TRBJ2-3; a weak D match, TRBD2 (6 bases). There are 16 residues in the CDR3. V was cut by 6 bases and J by 0 bases, with 16 bases left in between. This CDR3 reads CASSPLRGSSTDTQYF. The CDR3 bases are TGTGCCAGCAGCCCCCTGCGGGGCTCTAGCACAGATACGCAGTATTTT.

The chain combines TRBV5-1 with TRBJ2-3; the D call may be TRBD1 or TRBD2 (5 bases each). CDR3 size: 16 residues. Per germline, CDR1 SGHRS and CDR2 YFSETQ. Deletions cut 4 bases from V and 6 bases from J, with 21 bases between. The CDR3 protein is CASSGGAAHQGDTQYF. The CDR3 coding sequence is TGCGCCAGCAGCGGGGGAGCTGCTCACCAAGGGGATACGCAGTATTTT. The full variable domain, completed using reference TRBV5-1 and TRBJ2-3, is KAGVTQTPRYLIKTRGQQVTLSCSPISGHRSVSWYQQTPGQGLQFLFEYFSETQRNKGNFPGRFSGRQFSNSRSEMNVSTLELGDSALYLCASSGGAAHQGDTQYFGPGTRLTVL.

There are many counts of this clonotype. The chain employs TRBV5-1 and TRBJ2-6; D uncertain. Germline CDR1 and CDR2: SGHRS and YFSETQ. The CDR3 consists of 15 residues. V lost 4 bases, J lost 0 bases, and 8 bases lay in between. The CDR3 DNA reads as TGCGCCAGCAGCCCGATTGCCTCTGGGGCCAACGTCCTGACTTTC. Amino acids: CASSPIASGANVLTF. Full variable domain (missing parts from reference TRBV5-1 and TRBJ2-6): KAGVTQTPRYLIKTRGQQVTLSCSPISGHRSVSWYQQTPGQGLQFLFEYFSETQRNKGNFPGRFSGRQFSNSRSEMNVSTLELGDSALYLCASSPIASGANVLTFGAGSRLTVL.

J is TRBJ1-2 and V is TRBV7-9; weak D call: TRBD1 (6 bases). Germline V gene data show CDR1 as SEHNR and CDR2 as FQNEAQ (reference sequence). Between the trimmed V and J ends, which lost 4 bases and 6 bases, there was a span of 18 bases. The CDR3 extends over 15 amino acids. DNA for the CDR3: TGTGCCAGCAGCTCAACAGGGAACACCTGGGATGGCTACACCTTC. Protein product: CASSSTGNTWDGYTF.

Comments on this clonotype: A much bigger clone sits one base away, suggesting this may be a read error. The gene calls are TRBV10-3 and TRBJ2-5; no definite D call. This CDR3 region has 14 residues. Germline-derived CDR1 and CDR2 are ENHRY and SYGVKD. The CDR3 DNA reads as TGTGCCATCAGGGAGTCAAGGCCGACGGAGACCCAGTACTTC. This gives the protein CAIRESRPTETQYF.

As concerns this clonotype: A much larger clone differs by one base, so this may be a read error. The chain recombines TRBV18 with TRBJ2-5; D possibly corresponds to TRBD1 (6 bases). The V gene's germline CDR1 is KGHSH and CDR2 LQKENI. This CDR3 comprises 14 residues. CDR3 region: CTSSPSRGGETQYF. The CDR3 coding sequence is TGTACCAGCTCACCCAGCAGGGGTGGAGAGACCCAGTACTTC.

As regards this clonotype: A much larger clonotype is one base distant, so this may be a read error. The chain carries TRBV7-9 and TRBJ2-5; D possibly corresponds to TRBD1 (5 bases). Germline V lookup: CDR1 SEHNR, CDR2 FQNEAQ (reference sequence). The CDR3 is 15 amino acids. CDR3 DNA sequence: TGTTCCAGCAGCTTAAAGTCAGGGATGGGGGAGACCCAGTACTTC. Its translation: CSSSLKSGMGETQYF.

This clonotype was counted between two and nine times. The genes are TRBV6-4 and TRBJ1-2; 10 bases are a match to TRBD1. The germline CDR1 and CDR2 sequences are MRHNA and SNTAGT. CDR3 length: 15 amino acids. V shed 4 bases, J shed 4 bases, and the junction held 6 bases outside the gene matches. Here the CDR3 reads CASSVGTGDCYGYTF. CDR3 nucleotide sequence: TGTGCCAGCAGTGTCGGGACAGGGGATTGCTATGGCTACACCTTC.

The CDR3 nucleotides read TGCAGTGCAACTGACAGGCCCGGACAGATAAATCAGCCCCAGCATTTT. It is translated as CSATDRPGQINQPQHF. The chain combines TRBV20-1 with TRBJ1-5; D perhaps matches TRBD1 (6 bases). The CDR3 is 16 residues long. V was pared by 6 bases and J by 4 bases, with 22 bases between. Germline V gives CDR1 DFQATT, CDR2 SNEGSKA (reference sequence).

This chain connects TRBV18 to TRBJ2-1; the D is unclear. The CDR3 runs to 15 residues. CDR1 and CDR2 (germline): KGHSH, LQKENI. The ends were cut back, 1 base at V and 5 bases at J, with 12 bases in the middle. The CDR3 coding sequence is TGTGCCAGCTCACCACGGACCCGAGATCACAATGAGCAGTTCTTC. As protein: CASSPRTRDHNEQFF.

Comments on this clonotype: This may come from a read error, since a much larger clone is one base off. The rearrangement links TRBV7-2 to TRBJ2-1, with 8 bases fitting TRBD2. The CDR3 is 16 residues long. Germline-derived CDR1 and CDR2 are SGHTA and FQGNSA. The CDR3 here is CVSSSQLGGRFNEQFF. CDR3 nucleotide sequence: TGTGTCAGCAGCTCCCAGCTTGGCGGGAGGTTCAATGAGCAGTTCTTC.

This clonotype was counted many times. The chain couples TRBV20-1 to TRBJ2-7; D might be TRBD2 (6 bases). Germline assignment: CDR1 DFQATT and CDR2 SNEGSKA (reference sequence). V gave up 2 bases and J gave up 7 bases, with 12 bases separating them. The CDR3 extends over 12 amino acids. The CDR3 loop reads CSARWPEGEQYF. Here the CDR3 DNA reads TGCAGTGCTAGATGGCCGGAGGGAGAGCAGTACTTC.

This clonotype was detected many times. The rearrangement joins TRBV20-1 to TRBJ2-7; tentative D call: TRBD2 (5 bases). The V gene's germline CDR1 is DFQATT and CDR2 SNEGSKA (reference sequence). Trimming left V 4 bases short and J 2 bases short, with 12 bases between. The CDR3 spans 13 residues. The CDR3 coding sequence is TGCAGTGCTAATCCCGGGGATCCCTACGAGCAGTACTTC. Translation: CSANPGDPYEQYF.

This clonotype appeared a few times. The gene calls are TRBV5-6 and TRBJ1-2, with D possibly TRBD1 on 5 matching bases. The CDR3 loop spans 15 amino acids. Germline V gene sequence: CDR1 SGHDT, CDR2 YYEEEE. The V and J ends lost 4 bases and 6 bases respectively, with 19 bases between them. The CDR3 region has the DNA TGTGCCAGCAGCCTACATTATGAGGGACTACATGGCTACACCTTC. Amino acids: CASSLHYEGLHGYTF.

Concerning this clonotype: A much more abundant neighbour one base away suggests this may be a read error. This sequence joins TRBV29-1 and TRBJ1-5; D call uncertain. The CDR3 length is 12 residues. CDR1 and CDR2 from the germline V gene are SQVTM and ANQGSEA. V shed 6 bases and J shed 4 bases, with 10 bases lying between them. The CDR3 DNA reads as TGCAGCGTCTCTGTCGGGAATCAGCCCCAGCATTTT. Its translation is CSVSVGNQPQHF.